Each of the 30 T cell receptor beta chains below was sequenced from the same sample in a study of T cell repertoires in cytomegalovirus infection (dated by TCRdb to the late 2010s). No cognate antigen is known for these TCRs. Instrument on record: Illumina HiSeq 1500. The raw public data were reprocessed by TCRdb itself: fastp quality trimming at Q25, MiXCR clonotype calling, in-frame beta chains only. CDR3 protein duplicates are merged, each entry listing the most common genes and DNA. The sample includes 90,000 to 130,000 distinct CDR3 sequences, with roughly a tenth observed a single time. Together, the top ten hold around a third of the sample. Sequencing was done on a sample of PBMCs, sequenced either directly or after in vitro stimulation (not recorded which). The origin of the receptors is a human donor in good health (CMV status not recorded). Some clones in this sample may be carry-over from other donors' samples.

This clonotype was found many times. V and J are TRBV7-9 and TRBJ2-3, with 9 bases that match TRBD2. The CDR3 spans 16 residues. V lost 2 bases to trimming and J lost 5 bases; unmatched junction nucleotides: 8. The germline V gene has CDR1 SEHNR and CDR2 FQNEAQ (reference sequence). The CDR3 nucleotides are TGTGCCAGCAGCTTACTCACTAGCGGGCTGGAAGATACGCAGTATTTT. The encoded protein is CASSLLTSGLEDTQYF.

The chain couples TRBV7-6 to TRBJ2-2; D tentatively reads TRBD1 or TRBD2 (5 bases each). Germline lookup yields CDR1 SGHVS and CDR2 FNYEAQ. This CDR3 spans 17 amino acids. Deletions cut 4 bases from V and 5 bases from J, with 20 bases between. The CDR3 DNA reads as TGTGCCAGCAGCTCCGGAAAGGGGACCTTAGGAACCGGGGAGCTGTTTTTT. It translates to CASSSGKGTLGTGELFF.

At least ten counts were recorded for this clonotype. The V and J genes are TRBV6-5 and TRBJ1-6; D call uncertain. Deletions cut 0 bases from V and 11 bases from J, with 11 bases between. This CDR3 contains 14 residues. Per germline, CDR1 MNHEY and CDR2 SVGAGI. CDR3 coding DNA: TGTGCCAGCAGTTACTCCGGCCTGGAGACACCCCTCCACTTT. Encoded protein: CASSYSGLETPLHF.

Only a few counts were recorded for this clonotype. The rearrangement joins TRBV19 to TRBJ2-3, with 15 bases that match TRBD2. CDR3 size: 19 residues. Germline V gene sequence: CDR1 LNHDA, CDR2 SQIVND (reference sequence). V was pared by 6 bases and J by 5 bases, with 15 bases of the junction left unmatched. The CDR3 sequence is CASSRTPGTSGRRLDTQYF. CDR3 coding DNA: TGTGCCAGTAGCCGAACCCCCGGGACTAGCGGGAGGAGATTAGATACGCAGTATTTT.

Ten or more counts support this clonotype. The V gene is TRBV28, the J gene TRBJ1-2; D call uncertain. CDR3 length equals 14 residues. CDR1 and CDR2 (germline): MDHEN, SYDVKM. Trimming left V 2 bases short and J 3 bases short, with 10 bases between. In nucleotides, the CDR3 is TGTGCCAGCAGTTTAAGAGGGATGGACTATGGCTACACCTTC. Translating it yields CASSLRGMDYGYTF.

The chain combines TRBV9 with TRBJ1-5; TRBD1 is a possible D gene (5 bases). The CDR3 runs to 15 residues. V dropped 0 bases and J dropped 1 base, with 8 bases sitting between them. Germline V gives CDR1 SGDLS, CDR2 YYNGEE. DNA of the CDR3: TGTGCCAGCAGCGTAGACGGGGGAAGCAATCAGCCCCAGCATTTT. It yields the protein CASSVDGGSNQPQHF.

This chain links TRBV9 with TRBJ2-1; perhaps TRBD2 as D (6 bases). The germline CDR1 and CDR2 sequences are SGDLS and YYNGEE. This CDR3 region has 15 residues. The V gene lost 4 bases and the J gene lost 10 bases, with 21 bases spanning the gap. CDR3: CASSSWRDGSVEQFF. DNA for the CDR3: TGTGCCAGCAGCAGTTGGCGGGATGGTTCCGTGGAGCAGTTCTTC.

The J gene is TRBJ2-7, the V gene TRBV5-4; D unclear. The V gene lost 4 bases and the J gene lost 0 bases, with 14 bases spanning the gap. The germline gives CDR1 SGHNT, CDR2 YYREEE (reference sequence). This CDR3 is built from 15 residues. As DNA, the CDR3 is TGTGCCAGCAGCCCCGAGGTGGTTGCCTCCTACGAGCAGTACTTC. Amino acid sequence: CASSPEVVASYEQYF.

This clonotype has just a few counts. The chain recombines TRBV7-4 with TRBJ1-4, with D possibly being TRBD1 (6 bases). The V end was cut by 5 bases, the J end by 3 bases, with 19 bases between. This CDR3 region has 17 residues. Looked up from germline, CDR1 is SGHVT and CDR2 is SQSDAQ. CDR3: CASSVLPQGRANEKLFF. The DNA for the CDR3 is TGTGCCAGCAGCGTACTGCCCCAGGGGCGCGCTAATGAAAAACTGTTTTTT.

This clonotype was seen ten or more times. The chain has TRBV19 and TRBJ1-2; unclear D gene. The V and J ends lost 5 bases and 6 bases respectively, with 16 bases between them. Germline CDR1 is LNHDA and CDR2 is SQIVND (reference sequence). CDR3 length: 14 residues. The CDR3, as DNA: TGTGCCAGTAGTCCCCCATCATTAAGCAATGGCTACACCTTC. Its translation is CASSPPSLSNGYTF.

This clonotype has ten or more counts. The rearrangement links TRBV7-8 to TRBJ2-5, with 12 bases that match TRBD2. V lost 2 bases to trimming and J lost 4 bases; unmatched junction nucleotides: 5. Germline-derived CDR1 and CDR2 are SGHVS and FQNEAQ. There are 16 residues in the CDR3. CDR3 sequence: CASSLRLAGVGETQYF. CDR3 coding DNA: TGTGCCAGCAGCTTAAGACTAGCGGGAGTAGGAGAGACCCAGTACTTC. Combining the CDR3 with reference TRBV7-8 and TRBJ2-5 gives the whole variable domain GAGVSQSPRYKVAKRGQDVALRCDPISGHVSLFWYQQALGQGPEFLTYFQNEAQLDKSGLPSDRFFAERPEGSVSTLKIQRTQQEDSAVYLCASSLRLAGVGETQYFGPGTRLLVL.

This clonotype was seen only a few times. V and J are TRBV18 and TRBJ2-7; 10 bases line up with TRBD1. The germline V gene has CDR1 KGHSH and CDR2 LQKENI. CDR3 length equals 15 residues. J was trimmed by 4 bases and V by 5 bases; bases with no gene match: 8. The CDR3 sequence: CASSFPGQGLYEQYF. The CDR3 DNA follows: TGTGCCAGCTCATTCCCGGGACAGGGGTTGTACGAGCAGTACTTC.

This clonotype was detected ten times or more. The V call is TRBV19, the J call TRBJ2-3; D ambiguous. Germline values: CDR1 LNHDA, CDR2 SQIVND (reference sequence). Between the trimmed V and J ends, which lost 7 bases and 0 bases, there was a span of 11 bases. The CDR3 spans 14 residues. The CDR3 sequence: CASKGSVSTDTQYF. As DNA, the CDR3 is TGTGCCAGTAAAGGGTCAGTTAGCACAGATACGCAGTATTTT.

The chain recombines TRBV20-1 with TRBJ2-4, with D hard to call. V lost 1 base and J lost 3, with 7 bases in between. CDR1 is DFQATT, CDR2 SNEGSKA, per germline (reference sequence). The CDR3 runs 13 residues. This chain's CDR3 is CSARAGNKNIQYF. Here the CDR3 DNA reads TGCAGTGCTAGAGCCGGAAACAAAAACATTCAGTACTTC.

This clonotype was picked up many times. The chain has TRBV7-2 and TRBJ2-3; 8 nucleotides match TRBD2. With 4 bases clipped from V and 5 bases from J, the junction kept 17 bases outside the gene matches. From germline, CDR1 is SGHTA and CDR2 FQGNSA. The CDR3 contains 18 residues. The CDR3 region has the DNA TGTGCCAGCAGCTCCGAGCCCCATAAGCGGGAGCGGAAAGATACGCAGTATTTT. It encodes CASSSEPHKRERKDTQYF.

This clonotype was observed a few times. The chain joins TRBV29-1 to TRBJ1-5, with 7 bases that match TRBD1. Germline V gene data show CDR1 as SQVTM and CDR2 as ANQGSEA. The CDR3 loop spans 13 amino acids. V lost 7 bases and J lost 7; bases outside the gene matches: 10. The CDR3 protein is CSAAEQGGQPQHF. In DNA form, the CDR3 reads TGCAGCGCCGCGGAGCAGGGGGGGCAGCCCCAGCATTTT.

This clonotype came up many times. The chain recombines TRBV27 with TRBJ1-1; 9 nucleotides match TRBD1. Germline values: CDR1 MNHEY, CDR2 SMNVEV (reference sequence). The CDR3 covers 15 residues. V shed 6 bases, J shed 4 bases, and the junction held 9 bases outside the gene matches. The DNA of the CDR3 is TGTGCCAGCAGCCTTGGACAGGGGTTGGGCACTGAAGCTTTCTTT. This encodes CASSLGQGLGTEAFF.

The V and J genes are TRBV27 and TRBJ1-1; D remains unclear. Per germline, CDR1 MNHEY and CDR2 SMNVEV (reference sequence). CDR3 length equals 12 residues. V was shortened by 8 bases and J by 1 base, with 8 bases between the two germline ends. CDR3 residues: CASGKGNTEAFF. CDR3 DNA: TGTGCCAGCGGAAAAGGGAACACTGAAGCTTTCTTT.

This clonotype was picked up a small number of times. The chain is built from TRBV29-1 and TRBJ2-7, with D perhaps matching TRBD2 (5 bases). Trimming removed 4 bases at V and 0 bases at J, with 10 bases between. This CDR3 contains 13 residues. The germline V gene has CDR1 SQVTM and CDR2 ANQGSEA. Here the CDR3 reads CSVGFRGSYEQYF. CDR3 sequence (DNA): TGCAGCGTTGGTTTCCGGGGCTCCTACGAGCAGTACTTC.

This clonotype has a count of ten or more. V usage is TRBV6-6 and J usage is TRBJ1-1, with 8 bases that match TRBD1. The trim removed 4 bases at V and 1 base at J, leaving 5 bases unmatched. Looked up from germline, CDR1 is MNHNY and CDR2 is SVGAGI (reference sequence). CDR3 length: 15 residues. In DNA, the CDR3 is TGTGCCAGCAGTTCGACAGGGGTCGCGAACACTGAAGCTTTCTTT. Residues: CASSSTGVANTEAFF.

The chain has TRBV7-8 and TRBJ1-2; weak D call: TRBD1 (5 bases). Per the germline V gene, CDR1 is SGHVS and CDR2 is FQNEAQ. The CDR3 consists of 14 residues. V was clipped by 5 bases and J by 2 bases, with 12 bases between them. In DNA form, the CDR3 reads TGTGCCAGCAGCCTACATGAGGGGAACTATGGCTACACCTTC. The encoded protein is CASSLHEGNYGYTF.

The chain uses TRBV2 and TRBJ2-1, with TRBD1 matching over 7 bases. V gave up 6 bases and J gave up 6 bases; unmatched junction bases: 5. Germline CDR1 and CDR2: SNHLY and FYNNEI. The CDR3 consists of 13 residues. DNA of the CDR3: TGTGCCAGCAGCTCGACAGGGTTCAATGAGCAGTTCTTC. This translates into CASSSTGFNEQFF.

This clonotype has at least ten counts. The J gene is TRBJ1-4, the V gene TRBV7-2, with D perhaps matching TRBD1 (6 bases). V gave up 5 bases and J gave up 1 base, with 11 bases separating them. CDR1 and CDR2 (germline): SGHTA, FQGNSA. This CDR3 is 15 amino acids long. The CDR3 spells CASSLNRETNEKLFF. CDR3 nucleotides: TGTGCCAGCAGCCTCAACAGGGAAACTAATGAAAAACTGTTTTTT.

This clonotype was counted a few times. This chain uses TRBV15 with TRBJ2-3; 8 positions agree with TRBD1. The germline gives CDR1 LNHNV, CDR2 YYDKDF (reference sequence). The trim removed 4 bases at V and 6 bases at J, leaving 6 bases unmatched. There are 14 residues in the CDR3. The CDR3 reads CATSKDRARDTQYF. The CDR3 DNA is TGTGCCACCAGCAAGGACAGGGCCCGTGATACGCAGTATTTT.

This clonotype was seen at least ten times. V and J are TRBV10-3 and TRBJ1-1, with 8 bases fitting TRBD1. The V segment lost 8 bases and the J segment 1 base; nucleotides outside the gene matches: 3. Germline values: CDR1 ENHRY, CDR2 SYGVKD. The CDR3 extends over 13 amino acids. CDR3 residues: CAIQGQENTEAFF. CDR3 nucleotide sequence: TGTGCCATCCAGGGACAGGAGAACACTGAAGCTTTCTTT.

The V gene is TRBV6-8, the J gene TRBJ2-5, with TRBD2 identical over 11 bases. The CDR3 is 17 amino acids. V lost 0 bases and J lost 3; bases outside the gene matches: 6. Per the germline V gene, CDR1 is MNHGY and CDR2 is SAAAGT. As DNA, the CDR3 is TGTGCCAGCAGTTACTCTGTCGGGACTAGCGGTAAAGAGACCCAGTACTTC. Its protein is CASSYSVGTSGKETQYF.

This clonotype came up many times. The chain carries TRBV7-2 and TRBJ2-3; 9 nucleotides match TRBD2. The length of the CDR3 is 15 residues. CDR1 SGHTA and CDR2 FQGNSA come from the germline V gene. Losses at the gene ends were 5 bases for V and 2 bases for J; bases not matched to a gene: 5. The CDR3 is CASSVSGSNTDTQYF. The CDR3 region has the DNA TGTGCCAGCAGCGTTAGCGGGAGTAACACAGATACGCAGTATTTT.

This sequence joins TRBV2 and TRBJ1-5, with 8 positions matching TRBD1. V trimming: 8 bases; J trimming: 1 base; junction bases outside the gene matches: 7. The CDR3 runs to 15 residues. The germline gives CDR1 SNHLY, CDR2 FYNNEI. DNA for the CDR3: TGTGCCAGCGGTCAGGGGGCGGCAAGCAATCAGCCCCAGCATTTT. This translates into CASGQGAASNQPQHF.

This clonotype was recorded at least ten times. The rearrangement links TRBV7-2 to TRBJ2-7; the D gene could be TRBD1 or TRBD2 (6 bases each). V was clipped by 1 base and J by 2 bases, with 15 bases between them. CDR1 is SGHTA and CDR2 is FQGNSA in the germline V gene. There are 16 residues in the CDR3. The CDR3 region has the DNA TGTGCCAGCAGCTTAGGTCCCTACGGGGGCCCCTACGAGCAGTACTTC. Encoded protein: CASSLGPYGGPYEQYF.

This clonotype was counted at least ten times. The chain is built from TRBV5-1 and TRBJ2-7; 8 nucleotides match TRBD2. This CDR3 is 15 amino acids long. In germline, CDR1 is SGHRS, CDR2 YFSETQ. The trim removed 4 bases at V and 8 bases at J, leaving 14 bases unmatched. CDR3 in amino acids: CASSPSPSGSPQQYF. The CDR3 DNA is TGCGCCAGCAGCCCAAGTCCCAGCGGGAGTCCCCAGCAGTACTTC.